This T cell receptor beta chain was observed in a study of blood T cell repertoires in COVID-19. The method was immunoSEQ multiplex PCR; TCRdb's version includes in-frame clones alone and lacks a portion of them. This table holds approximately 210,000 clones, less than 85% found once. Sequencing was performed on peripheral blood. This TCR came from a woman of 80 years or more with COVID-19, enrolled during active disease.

CDR3 DNA sequence: TGTGCCAGCACGTTGGGGCGCCCTGATGGCGAGCAGTACTTC. Protein: CASTLGRPDGEQYF. The chain joins TRBV6-5 to TRBJ2-7; D might be TRBD1 (5 bases). Germline CDR1 and CDR2: MNHEY and SVGAGI. The CDR3 extends over 14 amino acids. Trimming removed 7 bases from V and 6 bases from J, with 19 bases in between.